Listed below are T cell receptor beta chains from one sample, sequenced in a study of blood T cell repertoires in COVID-19. Method: immunoSEQ multiplex PCR; TCRdb's copy keeps in-frame clones and lacks some. In the table there are 200,000 to 250,000 clones, about 83% of which are singletons. The sample was peripheral blood. All receptors come from a woman older than 75 with COVID-19, enrolled during active disease. CDR3s include the opening cysteine and the closing phenylalanine or tryptophan. A D gene is named only where the DNA matches it firmly. The size entry is marked missing in some rows and otherwise reads once, few, many or a size class.

J	size	D	V	CDR3	DNA
TRBJ2-3	-	-	TRBV12-3/TRBV12-4	CASSLLADTQYF	TGTGCCAGCAGTTTACTAGCAGATACGCAGTATTTT
TRBJ2-5	-	-	TRBV7-9	CASSLAGGVRETQYF	TGTGCCAGCAGCTTAGCTGGCGGGGTAAGAGAGACCCAGTACTTC
TRBJ2-6	-	TRBD2	TRBV7-6	CASSPNPGLAGDSGANVLTF	TGTGCCAGCAGCCCAAACCCCGGACTAGCGGGGGACTCTGGGGCCAACGTCCTGACTTTC
TRBJ1-5	-	TRBD1	TRBV13	CASSSGQGDQPQHF	TGTGCCAGCAGCTCCGGACAGGGAGATCAGCCCCAGCATTTT
TRBJ2-5	once	-	TRBV18	CASSLGTTEETQYF	TGTGCCAGCTCGCTAGGGACAACCGAAGAGACCCAGTACTTC
TRBJ2-1	once	-	TRBV20-1	CSASDNEQFF	TGCAGTGCTAGCGACAATGAGCAGTTCTTC
TRBJ1-5	once	TRBD1	TRBV19	CASGQGAGRNQPQHF	TGTGCCAGTGGACAGGGGGCCGGCCGCAATCAGCCCCAGCATTTT
TRBJ1-6	-	-	TRBV7-8	CASSLGQIPSPLHF	TGTGCCAGCAGCTTAGGACAAATTCCTTCACCCCTCCACTTT
TRBJ1-2	-	TRBD1	TRBV24-1	CATSDSRTGRDYGYTF	TGTGCCACCAGTGATTCCCGGACAGGGCGCGACTATGGCTACACCTTC
TRBJ1-3	-	-	TRBV7-3	CASSRVSGNTIYF	TGTGCCAGCAGCCGGGTTTCTGGAAACACCATATATTTT
TRBJ1-2	-	-	TRBV3-1/TRBV3-2	CASSRGGDSYGYTF	TGTGCCAGCAGTCGGGGGGGAGACTCCTATGGCTACACCTTC
TRBJ1-5	-	TRBD1	TRBV28	CASSRTGGSSNQPQHF	TGTGCCAGCAGTCGGACAGGGGGTAGTAGCAATCAGCCCCAGCATTTT
TRBJ1-6	once	-	TRBV5-4	CASSFLGGTPNSPLHF	TGTGCCAGCAGCTTCTTGGGGGGAACGCCCAATTCACCCCTCCACTTT
TRBJ1-1	-	TRBD1	TRBV7-7	CASSSIQGQGHAAFF	TGTGCTAGCAGCTCCATCCAGGGACAGGGGCATGCGGCTTTCTTT
TRBJ2-3	-	-	TRBV28	CASSSPSLEVLDTQYF	TGTGCCAGCAGTTCCCCCTCACTCGAAGTATTAGATACGCAGTATTTT